This TCR beta chain was recovered during a study of Ad26.COV2.S vaccination and SARS-CoV-2 variants. Study in general: The Ad26.COV2.S arm of the COV1001 trial was where the donor was placed. Each vaccinee took Ad26.COV2.S intramuscularly, once or twice 56 days apart. Notes on the study in general: Placebo and vaccine recipients had non-spike TCR breadth that was similar.

As for this clone: The target antigen is unknown.

The CDR3 is 14 residues long. Germline CDR1 is SGHRS and CDR2 is YFSETQ. The V end was cut by 0 bases, the J end by 8 bases, with 9 bases between. Sample treatment: about 20 received Ad26.COV2.S at low or high dose, single or two shots; several received placebo; per-sample allocation not given. Sample collection was performed on day 63 after the first vaccine or placebo injection. Profiled with immunoSEQ multiplex PCR; TCRdb holds only in-frame clones, not every one. The sample lists roughly 380,000 clones; 88% were seen once. J is TRBJ1-6 and V is TRBV5-1; D is unresolved. This sequence was found in a person between 18 and 60 years old who received the Ad26.COV2.S COVID-19 vaccine or a placebo. Sequences were derived from peripheral blood, sampled in a trial of Ad26.COV2.S vaccine versus placebo. In DNA form, the CDR3 reads TGCGCCAGCAGCTTGGGGTTAGAGGATTCACCCCTCCACTTT. Translating gives CASSLGLEDSPLHF.